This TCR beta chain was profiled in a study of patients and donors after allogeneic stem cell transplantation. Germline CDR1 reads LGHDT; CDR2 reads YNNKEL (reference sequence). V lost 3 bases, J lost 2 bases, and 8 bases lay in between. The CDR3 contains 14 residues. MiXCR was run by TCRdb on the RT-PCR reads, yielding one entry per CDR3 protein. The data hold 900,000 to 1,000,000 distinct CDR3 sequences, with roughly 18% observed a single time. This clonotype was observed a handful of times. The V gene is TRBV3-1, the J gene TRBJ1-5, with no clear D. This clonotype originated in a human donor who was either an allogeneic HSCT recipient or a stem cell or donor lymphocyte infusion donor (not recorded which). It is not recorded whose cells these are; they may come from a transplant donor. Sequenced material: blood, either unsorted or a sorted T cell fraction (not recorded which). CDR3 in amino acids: CASSQVIGNQPQHF. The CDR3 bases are TGTGCCAGCAGCCAGGTTATAGGCAATCAGCCCCAGCATTTT.